This T cell receptor beta chain derives from a study of T cell repertoires in cytomegalovirus infection. Overall study findings and caveats: The response measured ex vivo was dominated by TCR beta clonotypes (HLA-C-restricted and CMV-specific).

MiXCR was run by TCRdb on the reads, yielding one entry per CDR3 protein. The sample includes 150,000 to 200,000 distinct CDR3 sequences, roughly 28% of them seen just once. This clonotype was seen a single time. The antigen is unknown. The V gene lost 4 bases and the J gene lost 2 bases, with 12 bases spanning the gap. The germline gives CDR1 SGHDT, CDR2 YYEEEE. The CDR3 is made up of 14 amino acids. The chain recombines TRBV5-6 with TRBJ2-5, with no clear D. Specimen: PBMCs. The sequence came from a human donor in good health (CMV status not recorded). Some clones in this sample may be carry-over from other donors' samples. CDR3 residues: CASSRNSRQETQYF. As DNA, the CDR3 is TGTGCCAGCAGCCGGAACTCGCGGCAAGAGACCCAGTACTTC.